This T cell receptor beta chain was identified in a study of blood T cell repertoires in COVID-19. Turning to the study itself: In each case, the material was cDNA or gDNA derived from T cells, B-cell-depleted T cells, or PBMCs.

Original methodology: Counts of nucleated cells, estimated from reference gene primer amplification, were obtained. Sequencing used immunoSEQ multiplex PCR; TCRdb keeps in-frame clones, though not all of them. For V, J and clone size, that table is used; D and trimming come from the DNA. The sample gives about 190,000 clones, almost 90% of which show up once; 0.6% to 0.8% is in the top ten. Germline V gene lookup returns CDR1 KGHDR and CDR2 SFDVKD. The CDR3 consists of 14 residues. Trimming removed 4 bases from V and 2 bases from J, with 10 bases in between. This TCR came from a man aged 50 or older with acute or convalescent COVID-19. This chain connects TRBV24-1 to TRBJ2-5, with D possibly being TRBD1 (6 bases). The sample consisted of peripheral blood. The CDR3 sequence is CATSDPGTQETQYF. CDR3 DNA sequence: TGTGCCACCAGTGACCCGGGGACACAAGAGACCCAGTACTTC.